This is a list of T cell receptor beta chains from one sample in a study of T cell responses to AZD1222 COVID-19 vaccine. Generated by immunoSEQ multiplex PCR, the TCRdb table keeps only in-frame clones and is missing some. The sample has about 68,000 clones; 80% to 85% are singletons. The material was peripheral blood, obtained on day 0 of AZD1222 vaccination. Source of these receptors: an adult in good health. Each CDR3 is given with its conserved first and last residue. A D gene is named only where the DNA matches it firmly. Clone size, where shown, is once, few, many, or a class for clones that have expanded.

v_call: TRBV14; d_call: TRBD2; clone_size: -; j_call: TRBJ2-2; cdr3_aa: CASSQHGGAGELFF; cdr3_nt: TGTGCCAGCAGCCAACACGGGGGGGCCGGGGAGCTGTTTTTT
v_call: TRBV12-3/TRBV12-4; d_call: -; clone_size: -; j_call: TRBJ1-5; cdr3_aa: CASSPLNQPQHF; cdr3_nt: TGTGCCAGCAGTCCTTTAAATCAGCCCCAGCATTTT
v_call: TRBV9; d_call: -; clone_size: -; j_call: TRBJ2-3; cdr3_aa: CASSVGGRTGGTDTQYF; cdr3_nt: TGTGCCAGCAGCGTAGGCGGCCGGACTGGAGGAACAGATACGCAGTATTTT
v_call: TRBV20-1; d_call: -; clone_size: -; j_call: TRBJ1-1; cdr3_aa: CSASRQENTEAFF; cdr3_nt: TGCAGTGCTAGTAGACAGGAGAACACTGAAGCTTTCTTT
v_call: TRBV7-9; d_call: -; clone_size: -; j_call: TRBJ1-1; cdr3_aa: CASSLADQEAFF; cdr3_nt: TGTGCCAGCAGCTTGGCAGATCAAGAAGCTTTCTTT
v_call: TRBV12-3/TRBV12-4; d_call: TRBD2; clone_size: -; j_call: TRBJ2-3; cdr3_aa: CASSRGEAQYF; cdr3_nt: TGTGCCAGCAGCCGGGGGGAGGCGCAGTATTTT
v_call: TRBV7-2; d_call: TRBD1; clone_size: -; j_call: TRBJ1-3; cdr3_aa: CASSLRQGSGGNTIYF; cdr3_nt: TGTGCCAGCAGCTTAAGACAGGGGTCTGGTGGAAACACCATATATTTT
v_call: TRBV6-4; d_call: TRBD2; clone_size: medium-sized; j_call: TRBJ2-3; cdr3_aa: CASSDVSGADTQYF; cdr3_nt: TGTGCCAGCAGTGACGTTAGCGGGGCAGATACGCAGTATTTT
v_call: TRBV3-1/TRBV3-2; d_call: -; clone_size: few; j_call: TRBJ2-7; cdr3_aa: CASSQDGQVPYEQYF; cdr3_nt: TGTGCCAGCAGCCAAGATGGGCAGGTCCCCTACGAGCAGTACTTC
v_call: TRBV2; d_call: -; clone_size: few; j_call: TRBJ2-3; cdr3_aa: CASTRDFTDTQYF; cdr3_nt: TGTGCCAGCACTAGGGACTTCACAGATACGCAGTATTTT
v_call: TRBV27; d_call: TRBD1; clone_size: few; j_call: TRBJ1-2; cdr3_aa: CASSRQGDPTDGYTF; cdr3_nt: TGTGCCAGCTCCAGACAGGGTGACCCAACTGATGGCTACACCTTC
v_call: TRBV5-4; d_call: -; clone_size: -; j_call: TRBJ1-3; cdr3_aa: CASSIYSGNTIYF; cdr3_nt: TGTGCCAGCTCTATCTACTCTGGAAACACCATATATTTT
v_call: TRBV2; d_call: -; clone_size: -; j_call: TRBJ2-7; cdr3_aa: CASKLYEQYF; cdr3_nt: TGTGCCAGCAAACTCTACGAGCAGTACTTC
v_call: TRBV2; d_call: -; clone_size: -; j_call: TRBJ1-1; cdr3_aa: CASSVSDINTEAFF; cdr3_nt: TGTGCCAGCAGTGTATCAGACATCAACACTGAAGCTTTCTTT
v_call: TRBV4-3; d_call: TRBD2; clone_size: -; j_call: TRBJ2-7; cdr3_aa: CASSQGLAGGYEQYF; cdr3_nt: TGCGCCAGCAGCCAAGGCTTAGCGGGGGGCTACGAGCAGTACTTC
v_call: TRBV12-5; d_call: -; clone_size: -; j_call: TRBJ2-3; cdr3_aa: CASGPPTGTDTQYF; cdr3_nt: TGTGCTAGTGGTCCGCCTACAGGGACTGATACGCAGTATTTT
v_call: TRBV6-1; d_call: -; clone_size: -; j_call: TRBJ2-7; cdr3_aa: CASSETSGAHYEQYF; cdr3_nt: TGTGCCAGCAGTGAGACGAGCGGTGCCCACTACGAGCAGTACTTC
v_call: TRBV24-1; d_call: -; clone_size: -; j_call: TRBJ2-2; cdr3_aa: CATPRTVGKGELFF; cdr3_nt: TGTGCCACCCCCAGGACGGTGGGTAAGGGGGAGCTGTTTTTT
v_call: TRBV5-5; d_call: TRBD1; clone_size: -; j_call: TRBJ1-2; cdr3_aa: CASSLAPGQILYGYTF; cdr3_nt: TGTGCCAGCAGCTTGGCTCCGGGACAGATCCTCTATGGCTACACCTTC
v_call: TRBV14; d_call: -; clone_size: -; j_call: TRBJ2-7; cdr3_aa: CASSQGAGSGYGGQYF; cdr3_nt: TGTGCCAGCAGCCAAGGTGCTGGGTCAGGATATGGCGGGCAGTACTTC
v_call: TRBV5-4; d_call: -; clone_size: -; j_call: TRBJ1-6; cdr3_aa: CASSIRRTVLYNSPLHF; cdr3_nt: TGTGCCAGCAGCATCCGTCGGACAGTTCTTTATAATTCACCCCTCCACTTT
v_call: TRBV27; d_call: TRBD2; clone_size: -; j_call: TRBJ2-1; cdr3_aa: CASSEFGGAPNEQFF; cdr3_nt: TGTGCCAGCAGTGAGTTCGGGGGGGCCCCAAATGAGCAGTTCTTC
v_call: TRBV5-4; d_call: -; clone_size: -; j_call: TRBJ1-4; cdr3_aa: CASSARGSNGALFF; cdr3_nt: TGTGCCAGCAGCGCCCGGGGATCCAACGGGGCACTGTTTTTT
v_call: TRBV10-3; d_call: -; clone_size: -; j_call: TRBJ1-1; cdr3_aa: CAISPPSGYGLATPEAFF; cdr3_nt: TGTGCCATCAGTCCACCTTCAGGGTACGGTCTGGCGACCCCTGAAGCTTTCTTT
v_call: TRBV9; d_call: -; clone_size: -; j_call: TRBJ1-3; cdr3_aa: CASLGSPSGNTIYF; cdr3_nt: TGTGCCAGCTTGGGGTCCCCCTCTGGAAACACCATATATTTT
v_call: TRBV6-5; d_call: TRBD2; clone_size: -; j_call: TRBJ2-7; cdr3_aa: CASSEERGGTYEQYF; cdr3_nt: TGTGCCAGCAGCGAGGAGCGGGGGGGAACCTACGAGCAGTACTTC
v_call: TRBV2; d_call: TRBD1; clone_size: -; j_call: TRBJ2-6; cdr3_aa: CASSKQGFSGANVLTF; cdr3_nt: TGTGCCAGCAGTAAACAGGGGTTCTCTGGGGCCAACGTCCTGACTTTC
v_call: TRBV5-1; d_call: TRBD1; clone_size: -; j_call: TRBJ1-1; cdr3_aa: CASSTETGGNTEAFF; cdr3_nt: TGCGCCAGCAGCACCGAGACAGGGGGGAACACTGAAGCTTTCTTT
v_call: TRBV30; d_call: -; clone_size: -; j_call: TRBJ1-2; cdr3_aa: CAWNNYREHF; cdr3_nt: TGTGCCTGGAATAACTACCGGGAGCACTTC
v_call: TRBV19; d_call: -; clone_size: -; j_call: TRBJ2-2; cdr3_aa: CASSILSGHAGTGELFF; cdr3_nt: TGTGCCAGTAGTATTCTTTCGGGACACGCCGGCACCGGGGAGCTGTTTTTT
v_call: TRBV6-5; d_call: -; clone_size: -; j_call: TRBJ1-2; cdr3_aa: CASKRQEIYGYTF; cdr3_nt: TGTGCCAGCAAGAGGCAGGAGATCTATGGCTACACCTTC
v_call: TRBV4-3; d_call: TRBD1; clone_size: -; j_call: TRBJ1-5; cdr3_aa: CASSQETGVSQPQHF; cdr3_nt: TGCGCCAGCAGCCAGGAAACAGGGGTAAGTCAGCCCCAGCATTTT
v_call: TRBV19; d_call: TRBD2; clone_size: -; j_call: TRBJ2-1; cdr3_aa: CASSPPGLAGSSNEQFF; cdr3_nt: TGTGCCAGTAGTCCACCCGGACTAGCGGGGAGCTCGAATGAGCAGTTCTTC
v_call: TRBV2; d_call: -; clone_size: -; j_call: TRBJ1-6; cdr3_aa: CASTGISRAPLHF; cdr3_nt: TGTGCCAGCACGGGGATTTCGAGGGCACCCCTCCACTTT
v_call: TRBV20-1; d_call: -; clone_size: -; j_call: TRBJ1-1; cdr3_aa: CSARELTEAFF; cdr3_nt: TGCAGTGCACGGGAACTGACTGAAGCTTTCTTT
v_call: TRBV5-6; d_call: TRBD2; clone_size: -; j_call: TRBJ2-3; cdr3_aa: CASSFAGGGSTDTQYF; cdr3_nt: TGTGCCAGCAGCTTCGCTGGGGGGGGAAGCACAGATACGCAGTATTTT
v_call: TRBV5-1; d_call: TRBD1; clone_size: -; j_call: TRBJ1-6; cdr3_aa: CASSSVTGNGSPLHF; cdr3_nt: TGCGCCAGCAGCTCCGTGACAGGGAACGGCTCACCCCTCCACTTT
v_call: TRBV19; d_call: TRBD1; clone_size: -; j_call: TRBJ1-5; cdr3_aa: CASKTFGTANQPQHF; cdr3_nt: TGTGCCAGCAAGACATTCGGGACAGCTAATCAGCCCCAGCATTTT
v_call: TRBV19; d_call: TRBD1; clone_size: -; j_call: TRBJ2-7; cdr3_aa: CASRTTGGSYEQYF; cdr3_nt: TGTGCCAGTAGGACGACAGGGGGCTCCTACGAGCAGTACTTC
v_call: TRBV14; d_call: -; clone_size: few; j_call: TRBJ1-1; cdr3_aa: CASSIRGSNTEAFF; cdr3_nt: TGTGCCAGCAGCATTAGAGGGTCGAACACTGAAGCTTTCTTT
v_call: TRBV30; d_call: -; clone_size: -; j_call: TRBJ1-1; cdr3_aa: CAWSGPFPEAFF; cdr3_nt: TGTGCCTGGAGTGGCCCATTCCCTGAAGCTTTCTTT